The 28 T cell receptor beta chains given below trace back to one sample, sequenced in a study. TCRdb re-derived calls from the 5' RACE reads in MiXCR, one entry per CDR3 protein. Of 20,000 to 25,000 distinct CDR3 sequences detected, 30% appear once; the ten largest clones hold less than 2.5%. The sample was tumor-infiltrating naive CD4+ T cells sorted from the breast tumor. Subset: naive CD4+ T cells, CD4+CD45RA+CD25-. The receptors derive from a female donor with breast cancer.

The CDR3 DNA follows: TGCAGTGCTAGAGACCCCAAAGGGTGGAACACTGAAGCTTTCTTT. This translates into CSARDPKGWNTEAFF. The chain links TRBV20-1 to TRBJ1-1; D gene ambiguous. V was pared by 0 bases and J by 1 base, with 12 bases between. This CDR3 is built from 15 residues. CDR1 and CDR2 (germline): DFQATT, SNEGSKA (reference sequence).

This clonotype is medium-sized by share. The chain uses TRBV12-3 or TRBV12-4 and TRBJ1-2, with 7 bases identical to TRBD1. Unmatched junction bases numbered 4, after V lost 6 bases and J lost 3 bases. The CDR3 has 13 amino acids. The CDR3 DNA sequence: TGTGCCAGCAGGGGACAGAGGCACTATGGCTACACCTTC. Protein sequence: CASRGQRHYGYTF.

Concerning this clonotype itself: A read error may explain this, as a much larger clone is one base away. The rearrangement links TRBV9 to TRBJ2-1, with 8 bases aligning to TRBD2. J was trimmed by 6 bases and V by 3 bases; bases with no gene match: 14. The germline V gene encodes CDR1 SGDLS and CDR2 YYNGEE. The CDR3 runs to 17 residues. CDR3 protein: CASSETRLGRGVNEQFF. The CDR3, as DNA: TGTGCCAGCAGCGAGACCCGGTTAGGGCGGGGGGTCAATGAGCAGTTCTTC.

This clonotype rates as medium-sized. This rearrangement joins TRBV5-1 to TRBJ2-1, with 10 bases matching TRBD2. After removal of 3 bases from V and 6 bases from J, the junction contained 9 bases not matched to a gene. CDR1 SGHRS and CDR2 YFSETQ come from the germline V gene. This CDR3 contains 16 residues. The CDR3 loop is CASSWNLAGEPNEQFF. The CDR3 DNA reads as TGCGCCAGCAGCTGGAACCTAGCGGGAGAACCCAATGAGCAGTTCTTC.

There are many counts of this clonotype. V is TRBV5-1 and J is TRBJ2-7; tentative D call: TRBD2 (6 bases). The V and J ends lost 3 bases and 4 bases respectively, with 11 bases between them. The length of the CDR3 is 13 residues. In germline, CDR1 is SGHRS, CDR2 YFSETQ. The CDR3 loop reads CASSSLGTYEQYF. The CDR3 DNA reads TGCGCCAGCAGCTCTTTGGGGACTTACGAGCAGTACTTC.

This clonotype was picked up many times. The chain joins TRBV7-8 to TRBJ2-7, with 10 nucleotides matching TRBD2. V gave up 4 bases and J gave up 5 bases; unmatched junction bases: 11. CDR1 is SGHVS, CDR2 FQNEAQ, per germline. The CDR3 consists of 16 residues. CDR3 coding DNA: TGTGCCAGCAGCTCTCAGCCAGCGGGAGGGTTGGACGAGCAGTACTTC. It specifies CASSSQPAGGLDEQYF.

By share, this clonotype ranks as medium-sized. The CDR3 DNA reads TGTGCCAGCAGCTTGGGGACAGGGGGCAACGAGCAGTACTTC. Translated, it gives CASSLGTGGNEQYF. The chain uses TRBV11-2 and TRBJ2-7; 12 bases map to TRBD1. The CDR3 runs 14 residues. After removal of 3 bases from V and 5 bases from J, the junction contained 2 bases not matched to a gene. Germline V CDR1 and CDR2: SGHAT, FQNNGV.

About this clonotype itself: Since the CDR3 does not end with the conserved phenylalanine or tryptophan, this likely comes from a read error. V is TRBV20-1 and J is TRBJ2-6; a possible D gene is TRBD2 (6 bases). This CDR3 comprises 15 residues. The germline CDR1 and CDR2 sequences are DFQATT and SNEGSKA (reference sequence). V was clipped by 3 bases and J by 2 bases, with 11 bases between them. The CDR3 sequence is CSARRRGAGANVLTV. CDR3 nucleotides: TGCAGTGCTAGGCGGAGGGGCGCTGGGGCCAACGTCCTGACTGTC.

Ten or more counts support this clonotype. The chain carries TRBV6-6 and TRBJ1-5, with D hard to call. Germline V CDR1 and CDR2: MNHNY, SVGAGI (reference sequence). This CDR3 has 13 amino acids. Trimming cost V 6 bases and J 2 bases, with 8 bases left between them. CDR3 residues: CASRGKGNQPQHF. The CDR3 DNA reads TGTGCCAGCAGGGGGAAGGGCAATCAGCCCCAGCATTTT.

In its sample, this clonotype is medium-sized. This rearrangement joins TRBV20-1 to TRBJ2-7; TRBD2 agrees at 12 bases. The germline CDR1 and CDR2 sequences are DFQATT and SNEGSKA (reference sequence). Trimming took 6 bases from V and 2 from J; bases not matched to a gene: 8. The CDR3 totals 15 residues. CDR3 sequence: CSARPPSGRAYEQYF. The CDR3 coding sequence is TGCAGTGCCAGGCCACCTAGCGGGAGGGCCTACGAGCAGTACTTC.

This clonotype was seen more than once but under ten times. A read error may be the cause here, since a much bigger clone is one base away. This rearrangement joins TRBV7-2 to TRBJ2-7; D possibly uses TRBD1 or TRBD2 (5 bases each). Trimming cost V 1 base and J 2 bases, with 12 bases left between them. From germline, CDR1 is SGHTA and CDR2 FQGNSA. This CDR3 region has 15 residues. The chain's CDR3 is CASSLEGRTPYEQYF. Here the CDR3 DNA reads TGTGCCAGCAGCTTAGAGGGGAGAACCCCCTACGAGCAGTACTTC.

This clonotype is medium-sized (0.01 to 0.1%) within its sample. In DNA, the CDR3 is TGCGCCAGCAGCCACCTAGGGGGAGGAGCCTACAATGAGCAGTTCTTC. Amino acid sequence: CASSHLGGGAYNEQFF. The chain combines TRBV4-1 with TRBJ2-1; D assignment may be TRBD1 or TRBD2 (6 bases each). Germline V lookup: CDR1 MGHRA, CDR2 YSYEKL. This CDR3 spans 16 amino acids. The germline V and J ends were trimmed by 3 bases and 2 bases, with 14 bases remaining between them.

There are many counts of this clonotype. The chain combines TRBV6-6 with TRBJ2-1, with 7 bases that match TRBD1. The junction had 11 bases not matched to a gene; V was cut back by 6 bases and J by 3 bases. CDR3 length: 16 residues. Germline lookup yields CDR1 MNHNY and CDR2 SVGAGI (reference sequence). CDR3 sequence reads: CASSLTDRVNYNEQFF. The CDR3 nucleotides read TGTGCCAGCAGCCTCACCGACAGGGTCAACTACAATGAGCAGTTCTTC.

This clonotype showed up just a few times. The chain recombines TRBV2 with TRBJ2-1; 7 nucleotides line up with TRBD2. This CDR3 comprises 12 residues. The germline gives CDR1 SNHLY, CDR2 FYNNEI. Trimming at V came to 7 bases and at J to 10 bases, leaving 7 bases not matched to a gene. CDR3: CASIQLGGEQFF. The CDR3 DNA is TGTGCCAGCATCCAGCTCGGGGGGGAGCAGTTCTTC.

This clonotype was seen many times. The J gene is TRBJ2-1, the V gene TRBV7-2, with TRBD2 matching over 12 bases. The V gene end was trimmed by 4 bases and the J gene end by 4 bases; junction bases not matched to a gene: 2. The germline gives CDR1 SGHTA, CDR2 FQGNSA. This CDR3 is 15 amino acids long. This CDR3 reads CASSSGLAGYNEQFF. As DNA, the CDR3 is TGTGCCAGCAGCTCCGGACTAGCGGGGTACAATGAGCAGTTCTTC.

With regard to this clonotype: At one of its ends the junction is not consistent with the germline gene, which may arise from a read error. The V and J genes are TRBV5-6 and TRBJ2-1; 13 nucleotides line up with TRBD2. The CDR3 sequence is 17 residues long. Per the germline V gene, CDR1 is SGHDT and CDR2 is YYEEEE. CDR3: CAGSFRTSGSSYNEQFF. The CDR3 DNA reads TGTGCCGGCAGCTTCAGGACTAGCGGGAGCTCCTACAATGAGCAGTTCTTC.

V and J are TRBV4-2 and TRBJ2-7; TRBD1 matches 7 bases. The CDR3 runs to 16 residues. CDR1 is LGHNA, CDR2 YNFKEQ, per germline. Trimming took 0 bases from V and 2 from J; bases not matched to a gene: 7. The DNA of the CDR3 is TGTGCCAGCAGCCAAGATTTGGGGACAGACGCCTACGAGCAGTACTTC. Translating gives CASSQDLGTDAYEQYF.

To note about this clonotype: Because it lacks the conserved phenylalanine or tryptophan at the end, this CDR3 is likely a read error. The DNA is omitted, as the CDR3 cannot be located on it reliably, and the CDR3 follows TCRdb's listing. The chain has TRBV20-1 and TRBJ2-1; the tabulated D call, TRBD2, remains unverified against the DNA. CDR1 DFQATT and CDR2 SNEGSKA come from the germline V gene (reference sequence). 14 amino acids form the CDR3, both terminal residues included. The CDR3 here is CSALAGGPSYEQCV.

This clonotype was counted ten times or more. The rearrangement uses TRBV20-1 and TRBJ2-1, with D uncertain. The CDR3 covers 11 residues. Germline values: CDR1 DFQATT, CDR2 SNEGSKA (reference sequence). V was clipped by 0 bases and J by 8 bases, with 5 bases between them. The CDR3 loop is CSARDPYEQFF. Written as DNA, the CDR3 is TGCAGTGCTAGAGATCCGTATGAGCAGTTCTTC.

This clonotype was observed a handful of times. This sequence joins TRBV6-1 and TRBJ1-3, with unresolved D. Trimming left V 1 base short and J 0 bases short, with 4 bases between. Germline CDR1 reads MNHNS; CDR2 reads SASEGT. The CDR3 is made up of 14 amino acids. The DNA of the CDR3 is TGTGCCAGCAGTGAAGGGTACTCTGGAAACACCATATATTTT. It yields the protein CASSEGYSGNTIYF.

The chain couples TRBV6-1 to TRBJ2-7; no reliable D call. This CDR3 comprises 14 residues. Germline assignment: CDR1 MNHNS and CDR2 SASEGT. Trimming shortened V by 1 base and J by 2 bases, and 9 bases separated the two germline ends. CDR3 DNA sequence: TGTGCCAGCAGTGAAGGGAGATCGGCCTACGAGCAGTACTTC. This encodes CASSEGRSAYEQYF.

This clonotype was observed a few times. A much larger clonotype is one base distant, so this may be a read error. The DNA for the CDR3 is TGCGCCAGCAGCTTGGCGCCGGCCACTGAAGCTTTCTTT. This codes for CASSLAPATEAFF. The rearrangement joins TRBV5-1 to TRBJ1-1, with D unclear. The length of the CDR3 is 13 residues. Deletions cut 0 bases from V and 4 bases from J, with 7 bases between. Germline values: CDR1 SGHRS, CDR2 YFSETQ.

This clonotype was counted ten times or more. This rearrangement joins TRBV7-2 to TRBJ1-5, with 8 nucleotides matching TRBD1. With 7 bases clipped from V and 6 bases from J, the junction kept 5 bases outside the gene matches. CDR3 length: 13 residues. Germline V gene data show CDR1 as SGHTA and CDR2 as FQGNSA. This CDR3 reads CASTGQGLQPQHF. CDR3 coding DNA: TGTGCCAGCACAGGACAGGGTCTTCAGCCCCAGCATTTT.

This clonotype was recorded many times. V usage is TRBV19 and J usage is TRBJ1-5; D is perhaps TRBD1 (6 bases). The ends were cut back, 3 bases at V and 3 bases at J, with 12 bases in the middle. CDR3 length equals 15 residues. The germline V gene has CDR1 LNHDA and CDR2 SQIVND (reference sequence). CDR3 sequence: CASSMGRGFNQPQHF. CDR3 nucleotides: TGTGCCAGTAGTATGGGCAGGGGTTTCAATCAGCCCCAGCATTTT.

The table lists this clonotype with many counts. CDR3 amino acids: CSGVPLLAASGISYNEQFF. For the CDR3, the DNA is TGCAGTGGGGTCCCCCTACTAGCGGCCTCCGGGATTTCCTACAATGAGCAGTTCTTC. The chain employs TRBV20-1 and TRBJ2-1, with 8 bases fitting TRBD2. From germline, CDR1 is DFQATT and CDR2 SNEGSKA (reference sequence). Germline trimming cut 7 bases from V and 1 base from J; bases unmatched to any gene: 21. The CDR3 covers 19 residues.

This clonotype ranks as medium-sized (0.01 to 0.1%). The J gene is TRBJ2-1, the V gene TRBV6-5; 8 bases agree with TRBD1. The CDR3 has 12 residues. Germline loops: CDR1 MNHEY, CDR2 SVGAGI. After removal of 6 bases from V and 11 bases from J, the junction contained 6 bases not matched to a gene. CDR3 coding DNA: TGTGCCAGCAGCCCAAGGACAGGGCAGCAGTTCTTC. Translation gives CASSPRTGQQFF.

Points on this clonotype: Just one base apart from a much larger clone, this may be a read error. The V call is TRBV9, the J call TRBJ1-1; 7 nucleotides match TRBD1. Germline V gives CDR1 SGDLS, CDR2 YYNGEE. The CDR3 has 12 residues. The V gene end was trimmed by 0 bases and the J gene end by 7 bases; junction bases not matched to a gene: 0. CDR3: CASSVAGGEAFF. The CDR3 DNA is TGTGCCAGCAGCGTAGCAGGGGGTGAAGCTTTCTTT.

This chain uses TRBV6-5 with TRBJ1-1; 9 bases match TRBD1. Germline CDR1 is MNHEY and CDR2 is SVGAGI. This CDR3 spans 14 amino acids. V shed 7 bases and J 5 bases; nucleotides not matched to a gene: 8. CDR3 amino acids: CASNTGTGWTEAFF. The DNA for the CDR3 is TGTGCCAGCAACACCGGGACAGGGTGGACTGAAGCTTTCTTT.